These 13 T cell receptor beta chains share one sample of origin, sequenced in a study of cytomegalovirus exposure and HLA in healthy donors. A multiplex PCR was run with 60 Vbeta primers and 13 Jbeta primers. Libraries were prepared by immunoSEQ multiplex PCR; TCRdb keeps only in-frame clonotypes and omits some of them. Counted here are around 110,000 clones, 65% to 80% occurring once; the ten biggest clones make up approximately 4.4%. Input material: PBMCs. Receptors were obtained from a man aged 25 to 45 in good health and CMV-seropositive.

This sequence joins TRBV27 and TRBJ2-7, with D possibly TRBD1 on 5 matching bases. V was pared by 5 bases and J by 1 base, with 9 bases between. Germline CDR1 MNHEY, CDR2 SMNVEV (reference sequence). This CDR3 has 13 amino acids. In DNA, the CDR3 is TGTGCCAGCAGTGACACAGGATCCTACGAGCAGTACTTC. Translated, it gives CASSDTGSYEQYF.

The CDR3 nucleotides read TGTGCCAGCAGTGACGGGACAGGGGGCACAGATACGCAGTATTTT. It yields the protein CASSDGTGGTDTQYF. V is TRBV6-4 and J is TRBJ2-3, with 10 bases that match TRBD1. Trimming at V came to 2 bases and at J to 1 base, leaving 0 bases not matched to a gene. Per germline, CDR1 MRHNA and CDR2 SNTAGT. There are 15 residues in the CDR3.

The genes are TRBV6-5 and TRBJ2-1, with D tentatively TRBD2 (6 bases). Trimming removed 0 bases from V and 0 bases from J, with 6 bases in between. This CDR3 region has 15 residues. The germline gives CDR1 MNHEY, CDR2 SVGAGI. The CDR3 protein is CASSYSGGSYNEQFF. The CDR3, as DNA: TGTGCCAGCAGTTACTCGGGGGGCTCCTACAATGAGCAGTTCTTC.

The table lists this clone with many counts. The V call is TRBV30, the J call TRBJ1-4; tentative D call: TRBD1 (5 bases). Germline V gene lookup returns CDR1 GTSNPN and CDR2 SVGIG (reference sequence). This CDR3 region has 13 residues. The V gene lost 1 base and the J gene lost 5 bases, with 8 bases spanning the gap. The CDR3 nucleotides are TGTGCCTGGAGTGCAGGGCTGAATGAAAAACTGTTTTTT. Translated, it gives CAWSAGLNEKLFF.

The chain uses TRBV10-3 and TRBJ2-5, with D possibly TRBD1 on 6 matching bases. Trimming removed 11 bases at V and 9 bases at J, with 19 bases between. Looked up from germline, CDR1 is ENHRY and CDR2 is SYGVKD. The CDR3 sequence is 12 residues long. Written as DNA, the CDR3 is TGTGCCGCCAGGGGATCTGAGGGAGCCCAGTACTTC. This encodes CAARGSEGAQYF.

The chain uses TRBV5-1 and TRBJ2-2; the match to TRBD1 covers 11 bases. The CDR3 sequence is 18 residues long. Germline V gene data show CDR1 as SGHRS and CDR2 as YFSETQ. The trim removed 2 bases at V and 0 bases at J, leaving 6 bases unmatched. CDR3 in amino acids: CASSFGQGANTNTGELFF. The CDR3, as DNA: TGCGCCAGCAGCTTTGGACAGGGGGCCAACACGAACACCGGGGAGCTGTTTTTT.

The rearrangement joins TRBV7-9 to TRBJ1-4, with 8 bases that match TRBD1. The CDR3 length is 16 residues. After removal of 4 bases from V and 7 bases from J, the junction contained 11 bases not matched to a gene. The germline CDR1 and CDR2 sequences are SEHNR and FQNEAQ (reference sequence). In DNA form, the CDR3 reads TGTGCCAGCAGCTCGGCCCCGCGACAGGGGTTTGAAAAACTGTTTTTT. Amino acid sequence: CASSSAPRQGFEKLFF.

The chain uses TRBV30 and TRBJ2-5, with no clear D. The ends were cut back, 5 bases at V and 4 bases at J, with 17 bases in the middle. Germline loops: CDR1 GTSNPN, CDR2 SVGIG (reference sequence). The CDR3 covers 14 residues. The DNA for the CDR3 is TGTGCCTGGTCTCTGATATTTAGTGGAGAGACCCAGTACTTC. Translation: CAWSLIFSGETQYF.

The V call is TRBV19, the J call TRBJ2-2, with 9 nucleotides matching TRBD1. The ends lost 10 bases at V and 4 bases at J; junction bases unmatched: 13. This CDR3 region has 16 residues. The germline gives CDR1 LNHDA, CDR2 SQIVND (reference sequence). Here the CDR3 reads CATIRTRTGATGELFF. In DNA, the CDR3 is TGTGCCACTATTCGAACCAGGACAGGGGCCACCGGGGAGCTGTTTTTT.

CDR3 sequence: CASSRPTDGYEQYF. The DNA for the CDR3 is TGTGCCAGCAGCCGACCGACAGACGGCTACGAGCAGTACTTC. V usage is TRBV5-4 and J usage is TRBJ2-7, with a tentative D call TRBD1 (5 bases). V dropped 4 bases and J dropped 3 bases, with 14 bases sitting between them. CDR1 and CDR2 (germline): SGHNT, YYREEE (reference sequence). This CDR3 contains 14 residues.

The CDR3: CAWTSTGKRSLHF. The CDR3 DNA follows: TGTGCCTGGACATCGACAGGGAAGAGGTCCCTCCACTTT. The chain links TRBV30 to TRBJ1-6; 7 nucleotides line up with TRBD1. In germline, CDR1 is GTSNPN, CDR2 SVGIG (reference sequence). V lost 4 bases and J lost 14; bases outside the gene matches: 11. The CDR3 is made up of 13 amino acids.

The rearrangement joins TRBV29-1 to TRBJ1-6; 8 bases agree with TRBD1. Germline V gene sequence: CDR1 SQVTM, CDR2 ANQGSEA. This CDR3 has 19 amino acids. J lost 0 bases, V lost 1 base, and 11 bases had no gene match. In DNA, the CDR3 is TGCAGCGTTGAAGGGGACAGGAGTCGAAGCAGCTCCTATAATTCACCCCTCCACTTT. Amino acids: CSVEGDRSRSSSYNSPLHF. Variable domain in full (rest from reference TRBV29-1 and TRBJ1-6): SAVISQKPSRDICQRGTSLTIQCQVDSQVTMMFWYRQQPGQSLTLIATANQGSEATYESGFVIDKFPISRPNLTFSTLTVSNMSPEDSSIYLCSVEGDRSRSSSYNSPLHFGNGTRLTVT.

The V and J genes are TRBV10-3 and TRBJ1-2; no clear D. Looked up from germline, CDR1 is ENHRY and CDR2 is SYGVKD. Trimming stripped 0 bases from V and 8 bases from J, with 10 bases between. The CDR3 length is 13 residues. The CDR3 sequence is CAISESNLSGYTF. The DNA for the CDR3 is TGTGCCATCAGTGAGTCGAATCTATCAGGCTACACCTTC.